The 17 T cell receptor beta chains in this list originate from one sample, sequenced in a study of T cells in Graves' hyperthyroidism and ophthalmopathy. Amplification of TCR beta CDR3 regions used RNA as the template. A set of HTBI primers served as the primers for a first-round RT-PCR of the TCR CDR3. MiXCR, run by TCRdb on the multiplex PCR reads, gives a single entry per CDR3 protein. Among about 710,000 distinct CDR3 sequences listed, around 17% were seen once. The sequenced sample was blood. Every receptor here comes from a man aged 18 to 35 with Graves' hyperthyroidism.

The chain combines TRBV2 with TRBJ2-3, with 7 bases aligning to TRBD2. The CDR3 length is 14 residues. CDR1 and CDR2 (germline): SNHLY, FYNNEI. V lost 6 bases and J lost 3; bases outside the gene matches: 6. Written as DNA, the CDR3 is TGTGCCAGCAGGGCCAGCGGGATGACAGATACGCAGTATTTT. As protein: CASRASGMTDTQYF.

Many counts were recorded for this clonotype. The chain couples TRBV28 to TRBJ1-1; D is perhaps TRBD1 (6 bases). Trimming stripped 3 bases from V and 1 base from J, with 15 bases between. Germline-derived CDR1 and CDR2 are MDHEN and SYDVKM. The CDR3 totals 16 residues. The CDR3 nucleotides are TGTGCCAGCAGTTTCCACCTCAGGGGAGGGAACACTGAAGCTTTCTTT. Its translation: CASSFHLRGGNTEAFF.

This clonotype was counted a few times. The rearrangement joins TRBV27 to TRBJ2-3; no definite D call. This CDR3 comprises 17 residues. The V end was cut by 6 bases, the J end by 0 bases, with 19 bases between. Germline-derived CDR1 and CDR2 are MNHEY and SMNVEV (reference sequence). The CDR3 here is CASSPLGVTTSTDTQYF. The CDR3, as DNA: TGTGCCAGCAGCCCCCTTGGGGTGACGACTAGCACAGATACGCAGTATTTT.

Many counts were recorded for this clonotype. The chain couples TRBV12-3 or TRBV12-4 to TRBJ2-1; tentatively, D is TRBD1 or TRBD2 (6 bases each). The V end lost 5 bases, the J end lost 8 bases, and 25 bases lay between the germline ends. The CDR3 has 17 residues. The CDR3 region is CASSLGGSGNIIDEQFF. CDR3 sequence (DNA): TGTGCCAGCAGTCTAGGGGGGTCAGGGAATATTATCGATGAGCAGTTCTTC.

The table lists this clonotype with a count of one. J is TRBJ1-4 and V is TRBV7-2; D is possibly TRBD1 (6 bases). This CDR3 is built from 15 residues. The germline V and J ends were trimmed by 1 base and 3 bases, with 9 bases remaining between them. Germline CDR1 is SGHTA and CDR2 is FQGNSA. The CDR3 DNA sequence: TGTGCCAGCAGCTTAGAGGACAGAGCTAATGAAAAACTGTTTTTT. Its translation is CASSLEDRANEKLFF.

This clonotype was seen at least ten times. The CDR3 coding sequence is TGTGCCAGCTCACCAGGACAGGGACAAGCTTTCTTT. Translating it yields CASSPGQGQAFF. The chain couples TRBV18 to TRBJ1-1; TRBD1 matches 8 bases. The CDR3 length is 12 residues. Germline CDR1 is KGHSH and CDR2 is LQKENI. Trimming at V came to 2 bases and at J to 9 bases, leaving 2 bases not matched to a gene.

Ten or more counts support this clonotype. The V call is TRBV12-3 or TRBV12-4, the J call TRBJ2-7; D gene ambiguous. The germline V and J ends were trimmed by 0 bases and 3 bases, with 6 bases remaining between them. This CDR3 is 13 amino acids long. CDR3 loop: CASSLAVDYEQYF. The DNA of the CDR3 is TGTGCCAGCAGTTTAGCGGTTGACTACGAGCAGTACTTC.

This clonotype was seen at least ten times. The CDR3 region has the DNA TGTGCCAGCAGTTTAGCGGGAGCCAAAAACATTCAGTACTTC. Translation: CASSLAGAKNIQYF. The chain uses TRBV28 and TRBJ2-4, with D possibly matching TRBD2 (5 bases). V lost 2 bases and J 0 bases, leaving 5 bases between the germline ends. Per germline, CDR1 MDHEN and CDR2 SYDVKM. The CDR3 totals 14 residues.

About this clonotype itself: The conserved final phenylalanine or tryptophan is absent from the CDR3, which likely points to a read error. The rearrangement links TRBV19 to TRBJ1-1; 8 nucleotides line up with TRBD1. Germline V gene data show CDR1 as LNHDA and CDR2 as SQIVND (reference sequence). The length of the CDR3 is 14 residues. The CDR3 is CASSATGEDTGAFL. Written as DNA, the CDR3 is TGTGCCAGTAGTGCGACAGGGGAGGACACTGGAGCTTTCCTT.

This clonotype came up many times. The chain uses TRBV6-1 and TRBJ2-7; D not resolved. CDR3 length: 13 residues. V was cut by 1 base and J by 6 bases, with 10 bases left in between. Germline V gene data show CDR1 as MNHNS and CDR2 as SASEGT. The DNA of the CDR3 is TGTGCCAGCAGTGAAGTAGGATGGGCCGAGCAGTACTTC. This codes for CASSEVGWAEQYF.

Details on this clonotype: Possible read error: a much larger clone is one base away. It is likely a read error, because the conserved phenylalanine at the end of the CDR3 is missing. In DNA form, the CDR3 reads TGTGCCAGCCAAGATCCACCCAATCAGCCCCAGCATTCT. It codes for CASQDPPNQPQHS. The chain links TRBV28 to TRBJ1-5; the D is unclear. Germline V gene data show CDR1 as MDHEN and CDR2 as SYDVKM. V shed 8 bases and J shed 3 bases, with 11 bases lying between them. This CDR3 has 13 residues.

In this sample, this clonotype turned up many times. The rearrangement joins TRBV12-3 or TRBV12-4 to TRBJ2-1, with D perhaps matching TRBD2 (6 bases). Trimming shortened V by 0 bases and J by 8 bases, and 11 bases separated the two germline ends. The CDR3 is made up of 14 amino acids. The CDR3: CASSLAGGHDEQFF. CDR3 coding DNA: TGTGCCAGCAGTTTAGCGGGAGGTCATGATGAGCAGTTCTTC.

This clonotype showed up just a few times. The chain uses TRBV19 and TRBJ2-2; TRBD2 aligns across 15 bases. The CDR3 extends over 17 amino acids. Germline V gene lookup returns CDR1 LNHDA and CDR2 SQIVND (reference sequence). V shed 6 bases and J 3 bases; nucleotides not matched to a gene: 5. The chain's CDR3 is CASRGTSGRSDTGELFF. The CDR3 region has the DNA TGTGCCAGTAGAGGGACTAGCGGGAGGTCGGACACCGGGGAGCTGTTTTTT.

The chain is built from TRBV4-1 and TRBJ1-5; D possibly corresponds to TRBD1 (5 bases). The germline CDR1 and CDR2 sequences are MGHRA and YSYEKL. The germline V and J ends were trimmed by 1 base and 2 bases, with 15 bases remaining between them. This CDR3 comprises 17 residues. CDR3 region: CASSQVGFEGRNQPQHF. In DNA form, the CDR3 reads TGCGCCAGCAGCCAAGTGGGTTTCGAGGGGCGCAATCAGCCCCAGCATTTT.

This clonotype turned up a few times. The rearrangement links TRBV7-9 to TRBJ1-2, with D uncertain. The CDR3 sequence is 15 residues long. Trimming took 0 bases from V and 3 from J, leaving 11 bases between them. The germline V gene encodes CDR1 SEHNR and CDR2 FQNEAQ (reference sequence). The CDR3 sequence: CASSLAPTEHYGYTF. Written as DNA, the CDR3 is TGTGCCAGCAGCTTAGCGCCGACGGAGCACTATGGCTACACCTTC.

Many counts were recorded for this clonotype. This rearrangement joins TRBV5-6 to TRBJ2-3, with 7 nucleotides matching TRBD2. CDR3 length: 16 amino acids. Trimming cost V 3 bases and J 0 bases; bases outside gene matches: 7. The germline gives CDR1 SGHDT, CDR2 YYEEEE. The CDR3 nucleotides read TGTGCCAGCAGCTGGGCGGGGGAGTCTAGCACAGATACGCAGTATTTT. Translated, it gives CASSWAGESSTDTQYF.

This clonotype was seen only a few times. The rearrangement uses TRBV27 and TRBJ1-6; tentatively, D is TRBD1 (5 bases). This CDR3 is 17 amino acids long. V lost 5 bases, J lost 7 bases, and 21 bases lay in between. Germline V gene lookup returns CDR1 MNHEY and CDR2 SMNVEV (reference sequence). DNA for the CDR3: TGTGCCAGCAGTCCCCGGCTACCTAGCAGGGAAAATTCACCCCTCCACTTT. Amino acid sequence: CASSPRLPSRENSPLHF.